The 20 T cell receptor delta chains below were found in one sample sequenced in a study of Vδ1+ human thymocytes (dated by TCRdb to the late 2010s). Antigens for these TCRs are unknown. The study at large found these results: In contrast to oligoclonal peripheral blood repertoires, thymic TRG and TRD repertoires appeared to be highly polyclonal with Gaussian CDR3 length distributions.

The sample was run on an Illumina MiSeq. RNA extraction was carried out with the RNeasy mini kit, and reverse transcription was then done using Superscript III. Multiplex PCR was used to generate CDR3 amplicons, with pooled V-gene forward primers and a constant-region reverse primer carrying Illumina adaptor overhangs. For TCRdb, the public reads were processed anew by CATT, and duplicate DNA sequences were folded into one row. This sample comprises 20,000 to 25,000 delta-chain clones, about 29% of them detected only once. In total, the top ten clones hold roughly 1.6% of the sample. The source material was Vdelta1+ gamma-delta thymocytes from the thymus. The cell subset or site tag for this specimen amounts to: FACS-sorted CD3+ TCRalphabeta- TCRVdelta1+ TCRVdelta2- thymocytes. These TCRs come from a boy under two years old who had congenital heart surgery.

The chain has TRDV1 and TRDJ1; TRDD3 is a possible D gene (6 bases). Between the trimmed V and J ends, which lost 1 base and 0 bases, there was a span of 33 bases. CDR1 and CDR2 from the germline V gene are TSWWSYY and QGS. This CDR3 is 23 amino acids long. CDR3 coding DNA: TGTGCTCTTGGGGAACCCCGAAACTCTACCCCAACCCATATGGGGGGACACACCGATAAACTCATCTTT. Its translation is CALGEPRNSTPTHMGGHTDKLIF.

This chain connects TRDV1 to TRDJ1, with D possibly being TRDD2 or TRDD3 (6 bases each). CDR3 length equals 22 residues. V lost 4 bases and J 0 bases, leaving 33 bases between the germline ends. Germline assignment: CDR1 TSWWSYY and CDR2 QGS. CDR3 in amino acids: CALGGPSYALGQEGTYTDKLIF. The DNA for the CDR3 is TGTGCTCTTGGGGGGCCCTCCTACGCCCTGGGGCAAGAGGGGACCTACACCGATAAACTCATCTTT.

Details on this clone: Other DNA sequences in the sample encode the same CDR3. J is TRDJ2 and V is TRDV1, with 13 positions matching TRDD3. The CDR3 extends over 18 amino acids. Germline V gene sequence: CDR1 TSWWSYY, CDR2 QGS. V lost 0 bases to trimming and J lost 6 bases; unmatched junction nucleotides: 7. In DNA, the CDR3 is TGTGCTCTTGGGGAACTCCCCGTACTGGGGGATACGCCAGCACAACTCTTCTTT. Amino acid sequence: CALGELPVLGDTPAQLFF.

In regard to this clone: The germline gene is not matched at one end of the junction; a read error may be the cause. The chain joins TRDV1 to TRDJ1, with 12 bases fitting TRDD3. Germline V CDR1 and CDR2: TSWWSYY, QGS. The CDR3 covers 21 residues. CDR3 DNA sequence: TGTGCTGTTGGGGAACTATGGCTGGGGGATACGCTGGGCGATCGGGCCGATAAACTCATCTTT. Protein sequence: CAVGELWLGDTLGDRADKLIF.

This clone was picked up a small number of times. V usage is TRDV1 and J usage is TRDJ1, with 9 bases fitting TRDD3. This CDR3 spans 19 amino acids. CDR1 and CDR2 from the germline V gene are TSWWSYY and QGS. Germline trimming cut 2 bases from V and 5 bases from J; bases unmatched to any gene: 18. CDR3 sequence reads: CALGESTRAGGYREDKLIF. CDR3 coding DNA: TGTGCTCTTGGGGAAAGTACAAGGGCCGGGGGATACCGTGAGGATAAACTCATCTTT.

Remarks on this clone: A much larger clone differs from this one at a single base, so this may be a read error. The chain has TRDV1 and TRDJ1; 11 bases line up with TRDD3. The V and J ends lost 0 bases and 0 bases, in that order; junction bases with no gene match: 12. The CDR3 consists of 20 residues. Germline loops: CDR1 TSWWSYY, CDR2 QGS. The CDR3 loop reads CALGELHNLLGDSYTDKLIF. The CDR3 nucleotides read TGTGCTCTTGGGGAACTCCATAACCTACTGGGGGATAGTTACACCGATAAACTCATCTTT.

The chain joins TRDV1 to TRDJ1; D is unclear. Between the trimmed V and J ends, which lost 4 bases and 3 bases, there was a span of 27 bases. The V gene's germline CDR1 is TSWWSYY and CDR2 QGS. This CDR3 region has 19 residues. Here the CDR3 reads CALGAPLLLSTLAADKLIF. The CDR3 DNA sequence: TGTGCTCTTGGGGCCCCTCTTCTTCTCAGTACATTGGCTGCCGATAAACTCATCTTT.

This clone was detected once. The chain employs TRDV1 and TRDJ1; 9 positions agree with TRDD3. The V segment lost 2 bases and the J segment 7 bases; nucleotides outside the gene matches: 29. Germline V gene data show CDR1 as TSWWSYY and CDR2 as QGS. The CDR3 length is 22 residues. In DNA form, the CDR3 reads TGTGCTCTTGGGGAAGCCCCCCAATTCCCCTCGCCTACTGGGGGACTTTCCTTTAAACTCATCTTT. This encodes CALGEAPQFPSPTGGLSFKLIF.

The rearrangement links TRDV1 to TRDJ1; 8 bases are shared with TRDD3. The CDR3 has 21 residues. The junction had 29 bases not matched to a gene; V was cut back by 3 bases and J by 8 bases. CDR1 is TSWWSYY, CDR2 QGS, per germline. In nucleotides, the CDR3 is TGTGCTCTTGGGGACTCGCCGCTCAAACAGGGAGGTGAAATACGGGGGATAAAACTCATCTTT. It translates to CALGDSPLKQGGEIRGIKLIF.

V usage is TRDV1 and J usage is TRDJ1, with 7 bases matching TRDD2. V lost 3 bases and J lost 0; bases outside the gene matches: 46. Germline V gives CDR1 TSWWSYY, CDR2 QGS. The CDR3 is 29 amino acids. CDR3 DNA sequence: TGTGCTCTTGGGGAGAGGGCTCAGCCTTCCTTGAGGGATGCGCGGCTAGGAGGGCTACACCGGGTCTACACCGATAAACTCATCTTT. It specifies CALGERAQPSLRDARLGGLHRVYTDKLIF.

Regarding this clone: Other nucleotide sequences from this sample produce the same CDR3. J is TRDJ1 and V is TRDV1, with 7 bases lining up with TRDD3. There are 17 residues in the CDR3. V lost 4 bases and J lost 3; bases outside the gene matches: 14. Germline CDR1 is TSWWSYY and CDR2 is QGS. The DNA of the CDR3 is TGTGCTCTTGGGGCCGAACCCGGGTGGGGGAAGGCCGATAAACTCATCTTT. It specifies CALGAEPGWGKADKLIF.

V and J are TRDV1 and TRDJ1; 8 nucleotides line up with TRDD3. Per the germline V gene, CDR1 is TSWWSYY and CDR2 is QGS. V gave up 0 bases and J gave up 0 bases; unmatched junction bases: 27. The CDR3 is 24 residues long. The CDR3 DNA follows: TGTGCTCTTGGGGAACTTCCCCGTTTCTACTGGGGGGATAACCGCTCACCTTACACCGATAAACTCATCTTT. Its translation is CALGELPRFYWGDNRSPYTDKLIF.

The V and J genes are TRDV1 and TRDJ1; D is ambiguous. Germline loops: CDR1 TSWWSYY, CDR2 QGS. CDR3 size: 21 residues. V lost 2 bases to trimming and J lost 7 bases, with 35 bases between them. The chain's CDR3 is CALGEGVLSQGPPIIMRKLIF. The CDR3 DNA sequence: TGTGCTCTTGGGGAAGGCGTACTAAGTCAGGGACCGCCTATTATAATGCGTAAACTCATCTTT.

A remark on this clone: Given a far larger clone just one base away, this is likely a sequencing read error. This CDR3 is also generated by other DNA sequences in the sample. The rearrangement links TRDV2 to TRDJ1, with D maybe TRDD3 (6 bases). CDR3 length: 14 residues. Per germline, CDR1 GEAIGNYY and CDR2 EKD. CDR3 sequence reads: CACDAWGPTDKLIF. The DNA of the CDR3 is TGTGCCTGTGACGCTTGGGGGCCCACCGATAAACTCATCTTC.

This chain joins TRDV1 and TRDJ2; 13 bases match TRDD3. The CDR3 consists of 17 residues. Germline CDR1 and CDR2: TSWWSYY and QGS. J lost 6 bases, V lost 3 bases, and 7 bases had no gene match. The CDR3 coding sequence is TGTGCTCTTGGGGACCCAAACACTGGGGGATACGCAGCACAACTCTTCTTT. It encodes CALGDPNTGGYAAQLFF.

The V gene is TRDV1, the J gene TRDJ1; D unclear. The CDR3 consists of 17 residues. CDR1 and CDR2 (germline): TSWWSYY, QGS. V lost 1 base and J 3 bases, leaving 18 bases between the germline ends. This CDR3 reads CALGEPRSALQADKLIF. The CDR3 bases are TGTGCTCTTGGGGAACCGCGGAGCGCCCTCCAGGCCGATAAACTCATCTTT.

About this clone itself: This likely reflects a read error, since a far larger clone is one base away. V is TRDV2 and J is TRDJ1, with D hard to call. The germline V and J ends were trimmed by 5 bases and 0 bases, with 15 bases remaining between them. Germline V gene lookup returns CDR1 GEAIGNYY and CDR2 EKD. The length of the CDR3 is 15 residues. Written as DNA, the CDR3 is TGTGCCTGTGTTGTGGAATTCCCGTACACCGATAAACTCATCTTT. This gives the protein CACVVEFPYTDKLIF.

By share of the sample, this clone is medium-sized. The chain uses TRDV1 and TRDJ1, with D maybe TRDD2 (8 bases). CDR1 and CDR2 (germline): TSWWSYY, QGS. V shed 3 bases and J shed 3 bases, with 26 bases lying between them. This CDR3 has 19 amino acids. The CDR3 DNA sequence: TGTGCTCTTGGGGACACTTCCTACGGGAGAGGATACGAAGCCGATAAACTCATCTTT. Its protein product is CALGDTSYGRGYEADKLIF.

This clone was counted many times. Distinct nucleotide sequences in the sample also encode this CDR3. This chain uses TRDV1 with TRDJ1, with 12 bases lining up with TRDD3. CDR1 is TSWWSYY and CDR2 is QGS in the germline V gene. J was trimmed by 3 bases and V by 5 bases; bases with no gene match: 13. This CDR3 spans 18 amino acids. The CDR3 DNA reads TGTGCTCTTGGGCCAACCTCGTACTGGGGGATACACGCCGATAAACTCATCTTT. Translated, it gives CALGPTSYWGIHADKLIF.

There are a few counts of this clone. The V and J genes are TRDV1 and TRDJ1, with 10 bases lining up with TRDD3. The CDR3 is made up of 20 amino acids. Trimming at V came to 1 base and at J to 6 bases, leaving 20 bases not matched to a gene. Germline lookup yields CDR1 TSWWSYY and CDR2 QGS. As DNA, the CDR3 is TGTGCTCTTGGGGAACCCATTCCTTGCGTTACTGGGGGATGCCGTAATAAACTCATCTTT. It specifies CALGEPIPCVTGGCRNKLIF.